What follows are 12 T cell receptor beta chains derived from one specimen sequenced in a study of blood T cell repertoires in COVID-19. TCRdb's copy holds only in-frame clones and misses some; the assay was immunoSEQ multiplex PCR. This table holds 30,000 to 45,000 clones, about three quarters found once. Sequenced: peripheral blood. These receptors came from a man between 60 and 75 years old with acute or convalescent COVID-19.

The V and J genes are TRBV6-6 and TRBJ2-1; 11 bases map to TRBD2. The J segment lost 6 bases and the V segment lost 4 bases, leaving 8 bases of the junction unmatched. The CDR3 is 16 residues long. Per germline, CDR1 MNHNY and CDR2 SVGAGI (reference sequence). The CDR3 DNA sequence: TGTGCCAGCAGTTCCCAGACTAGCGGGGTGGGCAATGAGCAGTTCTTC. Encoded protein: CASSSQTSGVGNEQFF.

V is TRBV5-1 and J is TRBJ2-7; 8 bases are a match to TRBD1. Germline CDR1 SGHRS, CDR2 YFSETQ. V gave up 4 bases and J gave up 4 bases; unmatched junction bases: 10. There are 15 residues in the CDR3. In nucleotides, the CDR3 is TGCGCCAGCAGCCGCAACCCGGGACAGGAGTACGAGCAGTACTTC. Amino acid sequence: CASSRNPGQEYEQYF. Looking up the rest from reference TRBV5-1 and TRBJ2-7 gives the full variable domain: KAGVTQTPRYLIKTRGQQVTLSCSPISGHRSVSWYQQTPGQGLQFLFEYFSETQRNKGNFPGRFSGRQFSNSRSEMNVSTLELGDSALYLCASSRNPGQEYEQYFGPGTRLTVT.

The CDR3 sequence is CASSSTGTPRANNEQFF. The CDR3 DNA reads as TGTGCCAGCAGCTCGACAGGGACACCAAGGGCTAACAATGAGCAGTTCTTC. The chain uses TRBV11-2 and TRBJ2-1; 7 positions agree with TRBD1. Trimming at V came to 4 bases and at J to 5 bases, leaving 14 bases not matched to a gene. CDR3 size: 17 residues. The germline V gene has CDR1 SGHAT and CDR2 FQNNGV.

The V call is TRBV18, the J call TRBJ2-7; TRBD2 matches at 15 bases. Germline values: CDR1 KGHSH, CDR2 LQKENI. V gave up 3 bases and J gave up 9 bases; unmatched junction bases: 15. The CDR3 totals 18 residues. The CDR3 region is CASSPLGLAGGPGTLQYF. The CDR3 DNA reads as TGTGCCAGCTCACCTCTAGGACTAGCGGGAGGGCCGGGTACGTTGCAGTACTTC.

The CDR3 region is CASSLSAAYEQYF. The CDR3 DNA follows: TGTGCCAGCAGCTTAAGTGCAGCCTACGAGCAGTACTTC. The chain carries TRBV7-9 and TRBJ2-7; the D is unclear. The CDR3 length is 13 residues. CDR1 and CDR2 from the germline V gene are SEHNR and FQNEAQ (reference sequence). V lost 2 bases to trimming and J lost 2 bases, with 7 bases between them.

This chain connects TRBV28 to TRBJ2-1, with D possibly TRBD2 on 5 matching bases. Looked up from germline, CDR1 is MDHEN and CDR2 is SYDVKM. Trimming removed 5 bases from V and 7 bases from J, with 15 bases in between. The CDR3 loop spans 14 amino acids. The CDR3 sequence: CASSLPLLVNEQFF. The CDR3 DNA follows: TGTGCCAGCAGTCTCCCCCTACTAGTTAATGAGCAGTTCTTC. The full variable domain, in which reference TRBV28 and TRBJ2-1 provide the parts outside the CDR3, is DVKVTQSSRYLVKRTGEKVFLECVQDMDHENMFWYRQDPGLGLRLIYFSYDVKMKEKGDIPEGYSVSREKKERFSLILESASTNQTSMYLCASSLPLLVNEQFFGPGTRLTVL.

The V and J genes are TRBV25-1 and TRBJ2-5, with 8 positions matching TRBD1. V was clipped by 8 bases and J by 4 bases; unmatched bases: 6. Germline V lookup: CDR1 MGHDK, CDR2 SYGVNS. The CDR3 is made up of 13 amino acids. In DNA form, the CDR3 reads TGTGCCAGCTCCGACACAGGGGGAGAGACCCAGTACTTC. Its protein product is CASSDTGGETQYF.

The chain is built from TRBV11-2 and TRBJ2-5, with D possibly being TRBD2 (6 bases). From germline, CDR1 is SGHAT and CDR2 FQNNGV. CDR3 size: 17 residues. V shed 4 bases and J shed 4 bases, with 22 bases lying between them. The CDR3 sequence is CASSYSGYGSRGETQYF. The CDR3 DNA reads as TGTGCCAGCAGCTATAGTGGTTACGGGAGTCGGGGAGAGACCCAGTACTTC. Based on the CDR3 plus reference TRBV11-2 and TRBJ2-5, the full variable domain is EAGVAQSPRYKIIEKRQSVAFWCNPISGHATLYWYQQILGQGPKLLIQFQNNGVVDDSQLPKDRFSAERLKGVDSTLKIQPAKLEDSAVYLCASSYSGYGSRGETQYFGPGTRLLVL.

The chain combines TRBV5-1 with TRBJ1-1, with D tentatively TRBD1 (5 bases). The V gene lost 4 bases and the J gene lost 2 bases, with 15 bases spanning the gap. This CDR3 contains 15 residues. The germline CDR1 and CDR2 sequences are SGHRS and YFSETQ. The CDR3 spells CASSPPTGVNTEAFF. The CDR3 DNA is TGCGCCAGCAGCCCGCCCACAGGCGTTAACACTGAAGCTTTCTTT.

This clone was recorded a few times. Written as DNA, the CDR3 is TGTGCCAGCAGCTTGGCGTCGCGGATTAACTATGGCTACACCTTC. It encodes CASSLASRINYGYTF. The J gene is TRBJ1-2, the V gene TRBV5-5; D gene uncertain. Trimming left V 0 bases short and J 1 base short, with 10 bases between. This CDR3 spans 15 amino acids. Germline assignment: CDR1 SGHKS and CDR2 YYEKEE (reference sequence).

The V gene is TRBV9, the J gene TRBJ1-3, with D possibly being TRBD1 (5 bases). Germline CDR1 is SGDLS and CDR2 is YYNGEE. The ends were cut back, 3 bases at V and 2 bases at J, with 15 bases in the middle. This CDR3 contains 16 residues. The CDR3 DNA reads as TGTGCCAGCAGCGCCCGACAGTCCATCCCTGGAAACACCATATATTTT. This sequence encodes CASSARQSIPGNTIYF.

V gene TRBV7-8 combines with J gene TRBJ2-7; 11 nucleotides line up with TRBD1. The CDR3 has 15 residues. The ends lost 4 bases at V and 4 bases at J; junction bases unmatched: 6. Germline CDR1 is SGHVS and CDR2 is FQNEAQ. This CDR3 is CASSSGTGGAYEQYF. As DNA, the CDR3 is TGTGCCAGCAGCTCCGGGACAGGGGGTGCTTACGAGCAGTACTTC.